The 22 T cell receptor beta chains below all came from one sample that was sequenced in a study of early stage breast cancer tumors. Generated by immunoSEQ multiplex PCR, the TCRdb table keeps only in-frame clones and is missing some. This table has 45,000 to 60,000 clones, 75% to 85% appearing once. Sequencing was done on a sample of blood. The receptor set was obtained from a person in their fifties or sixties with breast cancer.

The chain joins TRBV6-1 to TRBJ1-2, with D tentatively TRBD1 (6 bases). The CDR3 is 15 amino acids. Germline loops: CDR1 MNHNS, CDR2 SASEGT. V was shortened by 1 base and J by 5 bases, with 14 bases between the two germline ends. The CDR3 nucleotides are TGTGCCAGCAGTGAAGGAGGGCAGGGGTTTTATGGCTACACCTTC. Encoded protein: CASSEGGQGFYGYTF.

This clone was observed a few times. This specimen includes other DNA sequences encoding the same CDR3. The rearrangement joins TRBV5-1 to TRBJ2-2, with 9 nucleotides matching TRBD1. CDR3 length: 16 residues. V shed 0 bases and J 4 bases; nucleotides not matched to a gene: 4. Germline CDR1 is SGHRS and CDR2 is YFSETQ. The CDR3 DNA reads as TGCGCCAGCAGCTTGGAGGGACAGGGTGTCACCGGGGAGCTGTTTTTT. Its translation: CASSLEGQGVTGELFF.

The rearrangement uses TRBV6-6 and TRBJ1-4; D unresolved. The CDR3 loop spans 15 amino acids. In germline, CDR1 is MNHNY, CDR2 SVGAGI (reference sequence). V lost 2 bases and J lost 6, with 13 bases in between. This CDR3 reads CASSYLQFVDEKLFF. In DNA, the CDR3 is TGTGCCAGCAGTTACCTACAGTTCGTGGATGAAAAACTGTTTTTT.

This chain joins TRBV15 and TRBJ1-3; TRBD1 is a possible D gene (6 bases). Germline V gives CDR1 LNHNV, CDR2 YYDKDF (reference sequence). The CDR3 has 15 residues. V was trimmed by 0 bases and J by 0 bases, leaving 6 bases between them. The CDR3 nucleotides read TGTGCCACCAGCAGAGACAGGGGCTCTGGAAACACCATATATTTT. This codes for CATSRDRGSGNTIYF.

This clone has just one count. V gene TRBV20-1 combines with J gene TRBJ1-5; the D is unclear. The CDR3 covers 11 residues. V gave up 6 bases and J gave up 13 bases, with 16 bases separating them. In germline, CDR1 is DFQATT, CDR2 SNEGSKA (reference sequence). CDR3 nucleotides: TGCAGTGCCGCCGGAAAGGGAGAGCAGCATTTT. It yields the protein CSAAGKGEQHF.

The chain carries TRBV27 and TRBJ1-3; 9 positions match TRBD1. Unmatched junction bases numbered 9, after V lost 5 bases and J lost 4 bases. Germline-derived CDR1 and CDR2 are MNHEY and SMNVEV (reference sequence). This CDR3 contains 16 residues. CDR3 in amino acids: CASSSMGQGAGNTIYF. The CDR3 nucleotides read TGTGCCAGCAGTAGTATGGGACAGGGTGCGGGAAACACCATATATTTT.

The chain carries TRBV7-2 and TRBJ1-5, with a weak D call TRBD1 (5 bases). Trimming removed 6 bases from V and 0 bases from J, with 12 bases in between. This CDR3 contains 15 residues. The V gene's germline CDR1 is SGHTA and CDR2 FQGNSA. CDR3: CASSFDSDSNQPQHF. The CDR3 nucleotides are TGTGCCAGCAGTTTCGACAGCGATAGCAATCAGCCCCAGCATTTT.

The J gene is TRBJ2-5, the V gene TRBV4-3; D call uncertain. Between the trimmed V and J ends, which lost 0 bases and 2 bases, there was a span of 10 bases. In germline, CDR1 is LGHNA, CDR2 YSLEER. The length of the CDR3 is 15 residues. As DNA, the CDR3 is TGCGCCAGCAGCCAAGATTCTCGGACGCAAGAGACCCAGTACTTC. Translation gives CASSQDSRTQETQYF.

This sequence joins TRBV2 and TRBJ2-3; 8 bases align to TRBD2. The trim removed 4 bases at V and 2 bases at J, leaving 5 bases unmatched. CDR3 length: 15 amino acids. CDR1 SNHLY and CDR2 FYNNEI come from the germline V gene. The CDR3 DNA sequence: TGTGCCAGCAGTGTGTTAGCGGGGCTCACAGATACGCAGTATTTT. Amino acids: CASSVLAGLTDTQYF.

The chain carries TRBV7-2 and TRBJ2-2; 12 bases fit TRBD1. The CDR3 extends over 16 amino acids. The V and J ends lost 5 bases and 2 bases, in that order; junction bases with no gene match: 3. Germline V gene sequence: CDR1 SGHTA, CDR2 FQGNSA. The CDR3 protein is CASSTGQGANTGELFF. The CDR3 nucleotides read TGTGCCAGCAGCACGGGACAGGGGGCTAACACCGGGGAGCTGTTTTTT.

The V call is TRBV7-2, the J call TRBJ2-3, with a weak D call TRBD2 (7 bases). Germline V gene sequence: CDR1 SGHTA, CDR2 FQGNSA. The CDR3 sequence is 17 residues long. With 5 bases removed from V and 3 bases from J, the gap between germline ends came to 21 bases. CDR3 nucleotides: TGTGCCAGCAGCCAATCCGGTAGGGGGGGCGCGACAGATACGCAGTATTTT. Translation gives CASSQSGRGGATDTQYF.

CDR3 in DNA: TGCGCCAGCAGCCAACCCGACAAGAACTATGGCTACACCTTC. Its protein product is CASSQPDKNYGYTF. The chain recombines TRBV4-1 with TRBJ1-2; the D is unclear. The V and J ends lost 2 bases and 2 bases respectively, with 9 bases between them. The CDR3 spans 14 residues. Germline V gives CDR1 MGHRA, CDR2 YSYEKL.

This clone came up a few times. The rearrangement uses TRBV18 and TRBJ1-1, with 12 bases that match TRBD1. V shed 2 bases, J shed 3 bases, and the junction held 10 bases outside the gene matches. The CDR3 covers 18 residues. In germline, CDR1 is KGHSH, CDR2 LQKENI. DNA of the CDR3: TGTGCCAGCTCACCAATCATAGGGACAGGGGGCGCGGACACTGAAGCTTTCTTT. Translated, it gives CASSPIIGTGGADTEAFF.

V is TRBV7-2 and J is TRBJ1-4; D is unclear. V dropped 5 bases and J dropped 4 bases, with 11 bases sitting between them. The germline gives CDR1 SGHTA, CDR2 FQGNSA. This CDR3 comprises 14 residues. The DNA of the CDR3 is TGTGCCAGCAGCCCCCTGGGTTTTAATGAAAAACTGTTTTTT. It translates to CASSPLGFNEKLFF.

The V and J genes are TRBV6-1 and TRBJ2-2, with TRBD2 identical over 11 bases. CDR1 MNHNS and CDR2 SASEGT come from the germline V gene. CDR3 length equals 15 residues. The ends lost 2 bases at V and 10 bases at J; junction bases unmatched: 6. The CDR3 here is CASSERGSGREELFF. The CDR3 DNA is TGTGCCAGCAGTGAAAGGGGTAGCGGGAGGGAGGAGCTGTTTTTT.

To note about this clone: The sample contains more than one DNA sequence encoding this CDR3. The J gene is TRBJ2-7, the V gene TRBV6-5; 10 nucleotides match TRBD1. CDR1 is MNHEY and CDR2 is SVGAGI in the germline V gene. Losses at the gene ends were 2 bases for V and 4 bases for J; bases not matched to a gene: 5. The CDR3 is 15 residues long. CDR3 in DNA: TGTGCCAGCAGTTACAGCCCGGGACAGGGGTACGAGCAGTACTTC. It encodes CASSYSPGQGYEQYF.

This clone appeared once. The chain has TRBV5-5 and TRBJ1-5; 7 bases are a match to TRBD1. The CDR3 covers 13 residues. V lost 3 bases to trimming and J lost 4 bases; unmatched junction nucleotides: 1. The germline CDR1 and CDR2 sequences are SGHKS and YYEKEE (reference sequence). The CDR3 spells CASSWDSNQPQHF. The CDR3 DNA reads as TGTGCCAGCAGCTGGGACAGTAATCAGCCCCAGCATTTT. The full variable domain, its missing parts supplied by reference TRBV5-5 and TRBJ1-5, is DAGVTQSPTHLIKTRGQQVTLRCSPISGHKSVSWYQQVLGQGPQFIFQYYEKEERGRGNFPDRFSARQFPNYSSELNVNALLLGDSALYLCASSWDSNQPQHFGDGTRLSIL.

This chain joins TRBV19 and TRBJ2-3; D is undetermined. Germline V CDR1 and CDR2: LNHDA, SQIVND (reference sequence). CDR3 length: 16 residues. Trimming took 1 base from V and 1 from J, leaving 12 bases between them. CDR3 residues: CASSIAPLGGTDTQYF. The CDR3 DNA reads as TGTGCCAGTAGTATAGCGCCGTTGGGCGGCACAGATACGCAGTATTTT. The full variable domain, completed using reference TRBV19 and TRBJ2-3, is DGGITQSPKYLFRKEGQNVTLSCEQNLNHDAMYWYRQDPGQGLRLIYYSQIVNDFQKGDIAEGYSVSREKKESFPLTVTSAQKNPTAFYLCASSIAPLGGTDTQYFGPGTRLTVL.

The V call is TRBV7-9, the J call TRBJ2-7; 11 nucleotides align to TRBD2. Trimming cost V 7 bases and J 2 bases; bases outside gene matches: 7. The germline V gene encodes CDR1 SEHNR and CDR2 FQNEAQ (reference sequence). This CDR3 region has 15 residues. The CDR3 region is CASTILAGGTYEQYF. CDR3 nucleotides: TGTGCCAGCACCATTCTAGCGGGGGGCACCTACGAGCAGTACTTC. Full variable domain (remainder filled in from reference TRBV7-9 and TRBJ2-7): DTGVSQNPRHKITKRGQNVTFRCDPISEHNRLYWYRQTLGQGPEFLTYFQNEAQLEKSRLLSDRFSAERPKGSFSTLEIQRTEQGDSAMYLCASTILAGGTYEQYFGPGTRLTVT.

J is TRBJ2-5 and V is TRBV7-2, with 9 bases fitting TRBD1. J was trimmed by 5 bases and V by 5 bases; bases with no gene match: 9. The CDR3 runs 15 residues. Germline V CDR1 and CDR2: SGHTA, FQGNSA. CDR3 amino acids: CASSPSSGQGETQYF. As DNA, the CDR3 is TGTGCCAGCAGCCCCAGCAGTGGACAGGGGGAGACCCAGTACTTC. Supplemented by reference TRBV7-2 and TRBJ2-5, the full variable domain reads GAGVSQSPSNKVTEKGKDVELRCDPISGHTALYWYRQSLGQGLEFLIYFQGNSAPDKSGLPSDRFSAERTGGSVSTLTIQRTQQEDSAVYLCASSPSSGQGETQYFGPGTRLLVL.

J is TRBJ2-3 and V is TRBV7-2; D not resolved. Germline values: CDR1 SGHTA, CDR2 FQGNSA. This CDR3 spans 15 amino acids. Trimming removed 3 bases from V and 4 bases from J, with 14 bases in between. The CDR3 DNA is TGTGCCAGCAGCTTGCGGAGAACCCACCCAGATACGCAGTATTTT. This translates into CASSLRRTHPDTQYF.

This clone was observed once. The chain recombines TRBV7-2 with TRBJ2-7, with D unclear. Germline loops: CDR1 SGHTA, CDR2 FQGNSA. The length of the CDR3 is 13 residues. Between the trimmed V and J ends, which lost 0 bases and 4 bases, there was a span of 7 bases. The CDR3 loop reads CASSLAASYEQYF. The CDR3 DNA follows: TGTGCCAGCAGCTTAGCCGCGAGTTACGAGCAGTACTTC.